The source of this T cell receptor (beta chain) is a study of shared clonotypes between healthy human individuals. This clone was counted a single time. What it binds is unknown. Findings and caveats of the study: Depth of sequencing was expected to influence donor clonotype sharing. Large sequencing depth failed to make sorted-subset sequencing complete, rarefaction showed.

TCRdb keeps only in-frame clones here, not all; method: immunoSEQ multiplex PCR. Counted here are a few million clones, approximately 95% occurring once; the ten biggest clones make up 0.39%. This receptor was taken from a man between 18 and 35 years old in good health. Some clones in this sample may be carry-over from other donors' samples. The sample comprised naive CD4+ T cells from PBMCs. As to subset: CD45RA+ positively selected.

The CDR3 loop is CASSLGGRGSSYEQYF. The CDR3 coding sequence is TGTGCCAGCAGCTTAGGTGGGCGGGGGAGCTCCTACGAGCAGTACTTC. This sequence joins TRBV7-8 and TRBJ2-7, with 7 bases identical to TRBD2. Germline trimming cut 1 base from V and 0 bases from J; bases unmatched to any gene: 6. Germline values: CDR1 SGHVS, CDR2 FQNEAQ. The CDR3 is 16 amino acids.